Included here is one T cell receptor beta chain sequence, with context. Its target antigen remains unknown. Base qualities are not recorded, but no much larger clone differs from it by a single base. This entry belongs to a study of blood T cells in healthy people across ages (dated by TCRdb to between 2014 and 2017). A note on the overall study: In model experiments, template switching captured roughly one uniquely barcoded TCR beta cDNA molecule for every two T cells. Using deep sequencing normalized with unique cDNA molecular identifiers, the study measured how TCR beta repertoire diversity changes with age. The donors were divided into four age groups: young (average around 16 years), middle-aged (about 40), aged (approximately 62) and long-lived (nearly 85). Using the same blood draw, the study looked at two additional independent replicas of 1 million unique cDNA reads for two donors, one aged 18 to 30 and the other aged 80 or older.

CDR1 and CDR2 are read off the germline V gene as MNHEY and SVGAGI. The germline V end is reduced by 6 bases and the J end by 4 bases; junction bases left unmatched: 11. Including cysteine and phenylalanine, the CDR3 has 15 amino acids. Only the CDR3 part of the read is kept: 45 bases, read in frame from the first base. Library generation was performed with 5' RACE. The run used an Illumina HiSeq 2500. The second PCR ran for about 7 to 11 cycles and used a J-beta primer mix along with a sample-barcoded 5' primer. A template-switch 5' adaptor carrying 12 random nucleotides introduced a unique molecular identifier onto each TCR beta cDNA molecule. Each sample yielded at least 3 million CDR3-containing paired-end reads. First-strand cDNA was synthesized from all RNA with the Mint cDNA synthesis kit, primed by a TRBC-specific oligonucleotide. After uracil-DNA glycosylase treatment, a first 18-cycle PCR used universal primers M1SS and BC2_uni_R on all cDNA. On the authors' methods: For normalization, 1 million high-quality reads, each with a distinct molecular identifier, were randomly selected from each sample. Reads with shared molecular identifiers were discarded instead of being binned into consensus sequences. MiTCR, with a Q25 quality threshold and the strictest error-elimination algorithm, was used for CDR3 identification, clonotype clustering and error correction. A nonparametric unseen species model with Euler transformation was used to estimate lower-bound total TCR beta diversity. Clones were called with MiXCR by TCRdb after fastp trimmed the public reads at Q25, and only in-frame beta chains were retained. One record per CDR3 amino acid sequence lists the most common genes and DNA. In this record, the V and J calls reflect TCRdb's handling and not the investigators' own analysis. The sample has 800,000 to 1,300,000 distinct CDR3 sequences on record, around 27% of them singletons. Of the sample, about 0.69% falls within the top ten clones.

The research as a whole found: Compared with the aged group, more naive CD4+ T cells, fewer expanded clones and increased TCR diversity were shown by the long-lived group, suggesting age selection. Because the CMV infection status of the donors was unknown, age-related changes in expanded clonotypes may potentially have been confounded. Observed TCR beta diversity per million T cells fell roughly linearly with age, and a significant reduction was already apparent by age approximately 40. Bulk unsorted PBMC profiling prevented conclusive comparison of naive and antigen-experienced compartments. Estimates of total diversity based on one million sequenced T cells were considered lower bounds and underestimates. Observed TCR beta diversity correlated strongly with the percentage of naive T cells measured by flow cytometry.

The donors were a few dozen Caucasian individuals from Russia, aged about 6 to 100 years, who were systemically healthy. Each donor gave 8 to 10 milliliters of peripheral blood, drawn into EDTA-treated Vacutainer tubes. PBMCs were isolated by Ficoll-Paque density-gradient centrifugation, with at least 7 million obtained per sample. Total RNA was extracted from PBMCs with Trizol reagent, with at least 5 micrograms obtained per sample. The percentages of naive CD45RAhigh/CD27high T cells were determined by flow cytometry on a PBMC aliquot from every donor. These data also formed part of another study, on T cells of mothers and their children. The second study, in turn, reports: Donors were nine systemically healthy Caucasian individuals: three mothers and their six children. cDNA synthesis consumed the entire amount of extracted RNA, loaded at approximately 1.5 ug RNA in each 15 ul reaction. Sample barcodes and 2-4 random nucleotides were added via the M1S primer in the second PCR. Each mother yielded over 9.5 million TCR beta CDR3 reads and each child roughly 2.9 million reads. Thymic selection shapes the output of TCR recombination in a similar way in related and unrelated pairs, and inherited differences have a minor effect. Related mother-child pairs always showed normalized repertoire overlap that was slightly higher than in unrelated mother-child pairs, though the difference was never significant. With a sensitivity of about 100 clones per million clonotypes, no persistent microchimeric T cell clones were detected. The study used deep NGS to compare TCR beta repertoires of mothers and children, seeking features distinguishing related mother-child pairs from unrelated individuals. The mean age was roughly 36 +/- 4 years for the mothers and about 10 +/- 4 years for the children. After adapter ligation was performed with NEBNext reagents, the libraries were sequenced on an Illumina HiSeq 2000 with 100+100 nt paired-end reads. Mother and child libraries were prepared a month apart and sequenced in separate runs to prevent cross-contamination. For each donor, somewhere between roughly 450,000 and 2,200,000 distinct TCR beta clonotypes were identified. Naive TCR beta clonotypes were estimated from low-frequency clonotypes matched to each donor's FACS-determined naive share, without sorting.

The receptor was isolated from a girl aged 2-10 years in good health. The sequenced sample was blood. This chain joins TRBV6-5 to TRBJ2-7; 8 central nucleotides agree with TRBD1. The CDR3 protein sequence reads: CASSRRTGRVYEQYF. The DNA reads TGTGCCAGCAGCCGGCGGACAGGGCGGGTGTACGAGCAGTACTTC.